This TCR beta chain is drawn from a study of blood T cell repertoires in COVID-19 (TCRdb year 2020). About the investigation overall: The collaborator samples originated in the United States, Italy and Spain and spanned the acute and convalescent phases of COVID-19. Subjects who had been exposed to COVID-19, were actively infected with it, or had recovered from it provided the deeply sampled blood TCRbeta repertoires that made up the dataset. The repertoires were released in a freely available public database intended as a resource for research on the immune response to SARS-CoV-2. The samples were drawn from two sources: the first 160 participants of the ongoing ImmuneRACE study, and 950 to 1,500 subjects contributed by 6 global collaborators. The sample metadata nearly always contained a de-identified subject ID, COVID-19 status, age in years and sex. The material from the prospective study consisted of cDNA or gDNA derived from T cells, B-cell-depleted T cells, or PBMCs. Where HLA class I and class II types were available, the types were taken from metadata supplied by the sample provider, not from assay-based typing. The investigation overall reported the following: Clinical and demographic metadata were provided uncurated, with the amount varying by source and participant.

TCRbeta CDR3 regions were amplified from genomic DNA using the immunoSEQ Assay, a bias-controlled multiplex PCR. The study's processing was this. The number of nucleated cells in each sample was estimated by amplification of reference gene primers within the assay. To quantify the absolute abundance of each unique TCRbeta CDR3 rearrangement, sequence reads were collapsed and filtered. For each sample, productive Simpson clonality was calculated as the square root of Simpson's diversity index across productive rearrangements. As stored in TCRdb, this immuneACCESS dataset retains in-frame rearrangements with V and J assigned. A fraction of the clones does not appear; measured against another copy, unresolved V genes explain less than half of the discrepancy, and the remainder lacks a known reason. The V and J calls and clone size were taken over from that table, and D and trimming were inferred from the DNA. This sample gives around 250,000 clones in total; around 86% of them show up just once. The biggest ten clones account for under 2% of the sample.

In the prospective study, participants were about 18 to 100 years old, resided in under 30 geographic areas of the United States, and were enrolled through a virtual design. In the prospective study, participants were assigned to cohorts based on the clinical history participants reported in a screening survey and a study questionnaire. For ImmuneRACE Cohort 3, a participant was defined as recovered based on two consecutive negative NP/OP PCR tests, clearance by a healthcare professional, or resolution of symptoms. Mobile phlebotomists in the prospective study collected whole blood, serum and a nasopharyngeal or oropharyngeal swab from every participant. Over a roughly 2-month period, participants in the prospective study had the option of providing additional blood draws and questionnaires. Prospective study blood samples were shipped either frozen or at room temperature before DNA extraction.

With respect to this clone: Its antigen remains undetermined. It has no much larger one-base neighbor in the sample; base qualities were not kept.

The source is a woman aged 45-60 years who had recovered from COVID-19. The material sequenced was PBMCs or T cells enriched from blood (not recorded which).

The CDR3 reads CASSSDRGQANEKLFF. The DNA reads TGTGCCAGCAGTTCGGACAGGGGCCAGGCTAATGAAAAACTGTTTTTT. The chain joins TRBV6-5 to TRBJ1-4, with TRBD1 identical over 9 junction bases. Based on the germline V gene, the CDR1 and CDR2 sequences are MNHEY and SVGAGI. The germline V end is reduced by 4 bases and the J end by 3 bases; junction bases left unmatched: 6. The CDR3 starts with the cysteine, ends with the phenylalanine, and has 16 residues. Here the CDR3 DNA is all that survives: 48 bases in frame from base 1.